The 18 T cell receptor beta chains below come from one sample, sequenced in a study of identical twins. Each CDR3 protein is one row after TCRdb ran MiXCR on the 5' RACE reads. This table holds under 350,000 distinct CDR3 sequences, roughly 9.7% found once. The same sample was also studied in work on yellow fever vaccine responses in identical twins.

Sequenced input: CD8+ T cells sorted from blood. Source of these receptors: a young woman in good health.

This clonotype was detected many times. The rearrangement joins TRBV29-1 to TRBJ2-4; D is ambiguous. CDR1 and CDR2 (germline): SQVTM, ANQGSEA. With 7 bases removed from V and 5 bases from J, the gap between germline ends came to 12 bases. The CDR3 extends over 12 amino acids. The CDR3, as DNA: TGCAGCGCCCCTTTTGACCAAAACATTCAGTACTTC. Translation: CSAPFDQNIQYF. The full variable domain, completed using reference TRBV29-1 and TRBJ2-4, is SAVISQKPSRDICQRGTSLTIQCQVDSQVTMMFWYRQQPGQSLTLIATANQGSEATYESGFVIDKFPISRPNLTFSTLTVSNMSPEDSSIYLCSAPFDQNIQYFGAGTRLSVL.

Many counts were recorded for this clonotype. This chain connects TRBV28 to TRBJ2-2; D gene unclear. Per the germline V gene, CDR1 is MDHEN and CDR2 is SYDVKM. The CDR3 is 14 amino acids. V was pared by 6 bases and J by 0 bases, with 8 bases between. The CDR3 region is CASSLTTNTGELFF. CDR3 nucleotide sequence: TGTGCCAGCAGCCTAACAACGAACACCGGGGAGCTGTTTTTT.

This clonotype has at least ten counts. The chain employs TRBV7-2 and TRBJ1-1; D unclear. CDR1 and CDR2 from the germline V gene are SGHTA and FQGNSA. Trimming pared 5 bases from V and 0 bases from J, leaving 10 bases between. The CDR3 has 14 amino acids. CDR3 loop: CASSLLTVNTEAFF. In DNA, the CDR3 is TGTGCCAGCAGCCTCCTGACGGTGAACACTGAAGCTTTCTTT.

This clonotype was detected many times. The chain recombines TRBV28 with TRBJ2-2; no firm D call. The CDR3 extends over 13 amino acids. The V end lost 1 base, the J end lost 7 bases, and 7 bases lay between the germline ends. The V gene's germline CDR1 is MDHEN and CDR2 SYDVKM. In nucleotides, the CDR3 is TGTGCCAGCAGTTTATTCGACCTCGGGGAGCTGTTTTTT. Its protein product is CASSLFDLGELFF.

This rearrangement joins TRBV27 to TRBJ2-1; 8 bases match TRBD2. The germline CDR1 and CDR2 sequences are MNHEY and SMNVEV (reference sequence). This CDR3 has 14 residues. Trimming took 6 bases from V and 6 from J; bases not matched to a gene: 7. The CDR3 DNA reads as TGTGCCAGCAGCATATCCGGGACTAGCAATGAGCAGTTCTTC. Translation gives CASSISGTSNEQFF.

This clonotype has a count of ten or more. This chain joins TRBV5-1 and TRBJ2-2; 7 bases are shared with TRBD1. The trim removed 1 base at V and 2 bases at J, leaving 8 bases unmatched. Looked up from germline, CDR1 is SGHRS and CDR2 is YFSETQ. CDR3 length equals 17 residues. CDR3 sequence reads: CASSLPPRQGNTGELFF. Here the CDR3 DNA reads TGCGCCAGCAGCTTGCCCCCGAGACAGGGAAACACCGGGGAGCTGTTTTTT.

This clonotype was observed a few times. The rearrangement joins TRBV9 to TRBJ2-7; 8 bases are shared with TRBD1. The trim removed 0 bases at V and 2 bases at J, leaving 7 bases unmatched. CDR1 is SGDLS and CDR2 is YYNGEE in the germline V gene. CDR3 length: 16 amino acids. The CDR3: CASSVEEDRAPYEQYF. For the CDR3, the DNA is TGTGCCAGCAGCGTAGAAGAGGACAGGGCTCCCTACGAGCAGTACTTC.

In regard to this clonotype: A read error may produce the germline difference seen at one junction end. The chain links TRBV7-9 to TRBJ1-2; unclear D gene. Looked up from germline, CDR1 is SEHNR and CDR2 is FQNEAQ (reference sequence). This CDR3 contains 16 residues. The DNA of the CDR3 is TGTGCCAACAGCCCCCCGAACCGCCTCTCTTACGGTGGCTACACCTTC. Translated, it gives CANSPPNRLSYGGYTF.

J is TRBJ2-7 and V is TRBV19, with TRBD1 identical over 7 bases. J gave up 3 bases and V 3 bases, and 14 bases lay outside the gene matches. The CDR3 runs 17 residues. Germline CDR1 and CDR2: LNHDA and SQIVND (reference sequence). DNA for the CDR3: TGTGCCAGTAGTATCGCCCACTCTAGACAGGGCGGCTACGAGCAGTACTTC. It is translated as CASSIAHSRQGGYEQYF.

At least ten counts were recorded for this clonotype. The V gene is TRBV10-3, the J gene TRBJ2-5, with a tentative D call TRBD2 (6 bases). From germline, CDR1 is ENHRY and CDR2 SYGVKD. The CDR3 contains 16 residues. Trimming removed 0 bases at V and 2 bases at J, with 13 bases between. Here the CDR3 DNA reads TGTGCCATCAGTGAGTCGATGACTAGTTCTCAAGAGACCCAGTACTTC. Its translation: CAISESMTSSQETQYF.

In its sample, this clonotype was seen a few times. The CDR3 spells CVTGGAWDTQYF. The CDR3 coding sequence is TGTGTGACAGGGGGCGCATGGGATACGCAGTATTTT. V is TRBV6-5 and J is TRBJ2-3; 10 bases match TRBD1. The germline CDR1 and CDR2 sequences are MNHEY and SVGAGI. This CDR3 region has 12 residues.

This clonotype was recorded a few times. J is TRBJ1-1 and V is TRBV29-1; unclear D gene. Trimming pared 3 bases from V and 1 base from J, leaving 6 bases between. The CDR3 sequence is 12 residues long. CDR1 and CDR2 from the germline V gene are SQVTM and ANQGSEA. In DNA, the CDR3 is TGCAGCGTTGATTTGGAGAACACTGAAGCTTTCTTT. It codes for CSVDLENTEAFF. Full variable domain (rest looked up from reference TRBV29-1 and TRBJ1-1): SAVISQKPSRDICQRGTSLTIQCQVDSQVTMMFWYRQQPGQSLTLIATANQGSEATYESGFVIDKFPISRPNLTFSTLTVSNMSPEDSSIYLCSVDLENTEAFFGQGTRLTVV.

This clonotype was counted only a few times. The rearrangement links TRBV7-8 to TRBJ1-5, with unresolved D. The V and J ends lost 5 bases and 0 bases respectively, with 8 bases between them. The CDR3 sequence is 14 residues long. Germline loops: CDR1 SGHVS, CDR2 FQNEAQ. The CDR3 nucleotides are TGTGCCAGCAGCCAGTACACTAGCAATCAGCCCCAGCATTTT. Translation gives CASSQYTSNQPQHF.

The chain is built from TRBV9 and TRBJ2-2; 7 positions agree with TRBD1. CDR1 is SGDLS and CDR2 is YYNGEE in the germline V gene. After removal of 3 bases from V and 5 bases from J, the junction contained 10 bases not matched to a gene. The CDR3 sequence is 16 residues long. CDR3 region: CASSADRDQWTGELFF. The CDR3 nucleotides read TGTGCCAGCAGCGCCGACAGGGATCAGTGGACCGGGGAGCTGTTTTTT.

This clonotype showed up many times. This chain links TRBV7-8 with TRBJ2-7, with D maybe TRBD1 (6 bases). The V and J ends lost 4 bases and 2 bases respectively, with 12 bases between them. Germline V gives CDR1 SGHVS, CDR2 FQNEAQ. CDR3 size: 14 residues. Here the CDR3 DNA reads TGTGCCAGCAGCTCCGGGACATCTACCTACGAGCAGTACTTC. Translated: CASSSGTSTYEQYF.

The chain joins TRBV10-3 to TRBJ2-7, with a weak D call TRBD1 (5 bases). The CDR3 runs to 13 residues. Looked up from germline, CDR1 is ENHRY and CDR2 is SYGVKD. V lost 3 bases to trimming and J lost 3 bases, with 9 bases between them. For the CDR3, the DNA is TGTGCCATCAGTGAAGGGGTGTTCTACGAGCAGTACTTC. This codes for CAISEGVFYEQYF.

This clonotype was observed many times. The CDR3 loop is CASSQSQGANQETQYF. In nucleotides, the CDR3 is TGCGCCAGCAGCCAATCACAGGGGGCCAACCAAGAGACCCAGTACTTC. The J gene is TRBJ2-5, the V gene TRBV4-1, with 9 nucleotides matching TRBD1. J was trimmed by 0 bases and V by 2 bases; bases with no gene match: 4. CDR3 length: 16 amino acids. Germline-derived CDR1 and CDR2 are MGHRA and YSYEKL.

J is TRBJ2-7 and V is TRBV25-1, with D unclear. The CDR3 covers 11 residues. Trimming removed 8 bases from V and 5 bases from J, with 10 bases in between. CDR1 is MGHDK, CDR2 SYGVNS, per germline. The CDR3 protein is CASGVANEQYF. As DNA, the CDR3 is TGTGCCAGCGGGGTGGCAAACGAGCAGTACTTC.